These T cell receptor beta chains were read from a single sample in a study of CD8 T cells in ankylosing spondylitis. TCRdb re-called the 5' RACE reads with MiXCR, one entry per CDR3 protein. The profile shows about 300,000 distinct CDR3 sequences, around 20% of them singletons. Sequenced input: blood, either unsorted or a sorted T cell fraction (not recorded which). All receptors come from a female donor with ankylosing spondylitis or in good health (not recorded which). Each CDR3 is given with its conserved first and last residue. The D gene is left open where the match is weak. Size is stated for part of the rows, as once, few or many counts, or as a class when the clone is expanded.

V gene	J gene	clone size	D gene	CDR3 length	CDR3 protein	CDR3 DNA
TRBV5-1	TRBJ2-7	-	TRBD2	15	CASSLEASGRDEQYF	TGCGCCAGCAGCTTGGAGGCTAGCGGGAGAGACGAGCAGTACTTC
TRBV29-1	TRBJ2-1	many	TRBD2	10	CSGGGQEQFF	TGCAGCGGCGGGGGGCAGGAGCAGTTCTTC
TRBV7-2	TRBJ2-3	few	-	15	CASSLAGQPLNTQYF	TGTGCCAGCAGCTTAGCGGGTCAACCTCTAAATACGCAGTATTTT
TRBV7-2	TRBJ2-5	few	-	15	CASSPGGKVWETQYF	TGTGCCAGCAGCCCTGGGGGCAAGGTTTGGGAGACCCAGTACTTC
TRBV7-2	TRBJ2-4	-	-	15	CASSLAEIAKNIQYF	TGTGCCAGCAGCTTAGCGGAGATCGCCAAAAACATTCAGTACTTC
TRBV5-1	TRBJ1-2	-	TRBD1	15	CASSLGDRELGGYTF	TGCGCCAGCAGCTTGGGTGACAGGGAACTGGGCGGCTACACCTTC
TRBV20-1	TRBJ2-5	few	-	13	CSAGAWDLETQYF	TGCAGTGCTGGGGCGTGGGACTTGGAGACCCAGTACTTC
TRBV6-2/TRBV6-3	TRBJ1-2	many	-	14	CASCNPQPSWGYTF	TGTGCCAGCTGCAACCCCCAACCCTCGTGGGGCTACACCTTC
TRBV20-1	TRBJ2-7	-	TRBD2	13	CSAPGLETYEQYF	TGCAGTGCGCCGGGACTAGAGACCTACGAGCAGTACTTC
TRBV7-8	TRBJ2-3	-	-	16	CASSDEGSGYTDTQYF	TGTGCCAGCAGCGACGAGGGGAGCGGCTACACAGATACGCAGTATTTT
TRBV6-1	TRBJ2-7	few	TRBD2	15	CASSTPGLYHGEQYF	TGTGCCAGCAGTACCCCGGGACTATATCATGGCGAGCAGTACTTC
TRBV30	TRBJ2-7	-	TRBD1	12	CAWRQGSSEQYF	TGTGCCTGGAGACAGGGGAGTTCCGAGCAGTACTTC
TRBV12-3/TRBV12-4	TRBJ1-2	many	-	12	CASSLGGPGYTF	TGTGCCAGCAGTTTAGGTGGGCCTGGCTACACCTTC
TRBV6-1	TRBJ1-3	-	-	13	CASSRTYGNTIYF	TGTGCCAGCAGCCGGACGTATGGAAACACCATATATTTT
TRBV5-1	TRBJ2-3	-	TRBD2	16	CASSLSGTSGADTQYF	TGCGCCAGCAGCTTGAGTGGGACTAGCGGTGCAGATACGCAGTATTTT
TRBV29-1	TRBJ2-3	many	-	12	CSVDLPGYTQYF	TGCAGCGTTGACTTACCGGGCTATACGCAGTATTTT
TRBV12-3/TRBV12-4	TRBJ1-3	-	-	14	CASSSGQAGNTIYF	TGTGCCAGCAGCTCAGGGCAGGCTGGAAACACCATATATTTT
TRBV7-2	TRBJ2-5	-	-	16	CASSSSGEGGVKTQYF	TGTGCCAGCAGCTCGTCAGGGGAGGGCGGCGTGAAGACCCAGTACTTC
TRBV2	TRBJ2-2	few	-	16	CASSERSGAGTGELFF	TGTGCCAGCAGTGAAAGGAGTGGTGCAGGTACCGGGGAGCTGTTTTTT
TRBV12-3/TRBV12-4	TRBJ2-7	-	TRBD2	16	CASSPIGTSGSYEQYF	TGTGCCAGCAGTCCTATTGGGACTAGCGGATCCTACGAGCAGTACTTC
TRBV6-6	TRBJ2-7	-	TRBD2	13	CATRTSRTYEQYF	TGTGCCACCCGGACTAGTCGGACTTACGAGCAGTACTTC
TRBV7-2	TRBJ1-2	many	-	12	CASSPRGGGYTF	TGTGCCAGCAGCCCCCGGGGCGGTGGCTACACCTTC
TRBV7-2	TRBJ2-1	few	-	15	CASSDTGLSYNEQFF	TGTGCCAGCAGCGACACGGGGCTCTCCTACAATGAGCAGTTCTTC
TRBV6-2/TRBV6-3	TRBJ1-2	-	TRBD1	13	CASSYGQVMSYTF	TGTGCCAGCAGTTACGGACAGGTTATGAGCTACACCTTC
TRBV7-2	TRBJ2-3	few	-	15	CASSLGIGDTDTQYF	TGTGCCAGCAGCTTAGGCATCGGGGACACAGATACGCAGTATTTT
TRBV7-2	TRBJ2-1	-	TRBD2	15	CASSPTSGRAYEQFF	TGTGCCAGCAGCCCGACTAGCGGGAGGGCCTATGAGCAGTTCTTC
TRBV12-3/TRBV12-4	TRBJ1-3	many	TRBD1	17	CASSLQAGGVSGNTIYF	TGTGCCAGCAGCCTCCAAGCAGGGGGTGTGTCTGGAAACACCATATATTTT
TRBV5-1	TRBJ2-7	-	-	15	CASSLDGMGTYEQYF	TGCGCCAGCAGCTTGGACGGGATGGGGACCTACGAGCAGTACTTC
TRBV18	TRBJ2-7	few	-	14	CASSPAGTAGEQYF	TGTGCCAGCTCACCAGCTGGGACAGCGGGTGAGCAGTACTTC
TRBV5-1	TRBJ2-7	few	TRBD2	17	CASSAGTSGRGSYEQYF	TGCGCCAGCAGCGCCGGGACTAGCGGGAGAGGGTCCTACGAGCAGTACTTC
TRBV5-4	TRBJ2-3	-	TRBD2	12	CASSTGGDTQYF	TGTGCCAGCTCGACGGGGGGAGATACGCAGTATTTT
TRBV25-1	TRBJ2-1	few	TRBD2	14	CASSPTAGGNEQFF	TGTGCCAGCAGCCCGACCGCCGGGGGGAATGAGCAGTTCTTC
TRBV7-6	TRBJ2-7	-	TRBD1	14	CASSLRQGPYEQYF	TGTGCCAGCAGCCTGAGACAGGGGCCCTACGAGCAGTACTTC
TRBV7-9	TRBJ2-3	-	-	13	CASSPAMTDTQYF	TGTGCCAGCAGCCCCGCTATGACAGATACGCAGTATTTT
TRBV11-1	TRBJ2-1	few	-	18	CASSLRQGGRSSYNEQFF	TGTGCCAGCAGCTTACGTCAGGGAGGCAGGAGCTCCTACAATGAGCAGTTCTTC
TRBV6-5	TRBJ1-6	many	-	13	CASRRGYNSPLHF	TGTGCCAGCCGACGAGGGTATAATTCACCCCTCCACTTT
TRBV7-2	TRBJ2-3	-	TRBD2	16	CASSSVSGGSTDTQYF	TGTGCCAGCAGCTCCGTTTCGGGAGGCAGCACAGATACGCAGTATTTT
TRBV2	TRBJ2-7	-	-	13	CAITQGPRDEQYF	TGTGCCATCACCCAGGGCCCGAGGGACGAGCAGTACTTC
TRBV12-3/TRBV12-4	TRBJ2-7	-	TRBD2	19	CASRPPDVTGTSGSYEQYF	TGTGCCAGCAGGCCCCCGGACGTTACCGGGACTAGCGGTTCCTACGAGCAGTACTTC
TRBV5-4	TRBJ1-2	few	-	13	CASSLDSDYGYTF	TGTGCCAGCAGCTTGGACAGCGATTATGGCTACACCTTC
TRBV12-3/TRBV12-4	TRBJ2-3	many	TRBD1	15	CASSSGTGSTDTQYF	TGTGCCAGCAGTTCCGGGACAGGGAGCACAGATACGCAGTATTTT
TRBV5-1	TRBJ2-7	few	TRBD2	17	CASSLGLTSGSSYEQYF	TGCGCCAGCAGCTTGGGGCTGACTAGCGGGTCCTCCTACGAGCAGTACTTC
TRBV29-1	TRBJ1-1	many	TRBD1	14	CSVDGQGLSAEAFF	TGCAGCGTTGATGGACAGGGATTGAGCGCTGAAGCTTTCTTT
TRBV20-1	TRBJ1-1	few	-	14	CSATSGRAGTEAFF	TGCAGTGCTACCTCGGGCAGGGCGGGAACTGAAGCTTTCTTT
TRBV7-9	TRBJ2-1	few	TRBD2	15	CASSPHSGTYNEQFF	TGTGCCAGCAGCCCCCATAGCGGGACCTACAATGAGCAGTTCTTC